The 4 T cell receptor beta chains reported below all come from one sample, sequenced in a study of OX40 agonist ivuxolimab in advanced cancers. The data were produced by immunoSEQ multiplex PCR, yet TCRdb's version contains in-frame clones alone and is incomplete. The profile shows more than 50,000 clones, roughly four fifths of them singletons. Source: CD4+ or CD8+ T cells sorted from blood, taken in a trial of the OX40 agonist ivuxolimab. These receptor sequences come from an adult with an advanced solid tumor such as melanoma, head and neck, liver or kidney cancer.

The rearrangement links TRBV27 to TRBJ2-2, with D unresolved. In germline, CDR1 is MNHEY, CDR2 SMNVEV (reference sequence). The CDR3 spans 13 residues. Trimming took 6 bases from V and 7 from J, leaving 12 bases between them. The CDR3 loop is CASSPDRGGELFF. The CDR3 coding sequence is TGTGCCAGCAGCCCGGACCGCGGCGGGGAGCTGTTTTTT.

The J gene is TRBJ1-3, the V gene TRBV7-9, with unresolved D. The germline V gene encodes CDR1 SEHNR and CDR2 FQNEAQ (reference sequence). CDR3 length: 14 amino acids. The V gene lost 2 bases and the J gene lost 1 base, with 6 bases spanning the gap. The CDR3 bases are TGTGCCAGCAGCTTAAGTCTATCTGGAAACACCATATATTTT. It codes for CASSLSLSGNTIYF.

This chain joins TRBV11-2 and TRBJ2-5, with TRBD2 matching over 7 bases. The CDR3 sequence is 11 residues long. Germline CDR1 is SGHAT and CDR2 is FQNNGV. The V gene end was trimmed by 4 bases and the J gene end by 7 bases; junction bases not matched to a gene: 0. CDR3 region: CASSSGGTQYF. CDR3 sequence (DNA): TGTGCCAGCAGCTCGGGGGGGACCCAGTACTTC.

The rearrangement joins TRBV6-6 to TRBJ2-7; D is undetermined. V lost 0 bases and J 2 bases, leaving 8 bases between the germline ends. Germline V lookup: CDR1 MNHNY, CDR2 SVGAGI (reference sequence). This CDR3 has 14 residues. The CDR3: CASSYSTGPYEQYF. DNA for the CDR3: TGTGCCAGCAGTTACTCAACCGGCCCCTACGAGCAGTACTTC.